These 26 T cell receptor beta chains share one sample of origin, sequenced in a study of T-cell memory formation after mild COVID-19. TCRdb independently ran MiXCR on the 5' RACE reads; one entry per CDR3 protein. The sample lists approximately 300,000 distinct CDR3 sequences, less than 9.5% occurring once. What was sequenced was PBMCs or a T cell subset sorted from them (not recorded which). All receptors derive from a man aged 18 to 35 who had mild COVID-19 (a few samples of this study predate the infection). Cell type and time point are not known.

The chain employs TRBV20-1 and TRBJ1-1, with D unclear. From germline, CDR1 is DFQATT and CDR2 SNEGSKA (reference sequence). The V gene lost 0 bases and the J gene lost 1 base, with 12 bases spanning the gap. The CDR3 extends over 15 amino acids. This chain's CDR3 is CSARDWHGENTEAFF. In nucleotides, the CDR3 is TGCAGTGCTAGAGATTGGCACGGAGAGAACACTGAAGCTTTCTTT.

This clonotype has just a few counts. The CDR3 sequence is CASSPQTDRENTEAFF. The CDR3, as DNA: TGCGCCAGCAGCCCACAGACGGACAGGGAGAACACTGAAGCTTTCTTT. The chain joins TRBV5-1 to TRBJ1-1, with 8 bases lining up with TRBD1. V shed 4 bases and J 1 base; nucleotides not matched to a gene: 9. This CDR3 has 16 amino acids. Germline CDR1 is SGHRS and CDR2 is YFSETQ.

The rearrangement uses TRBV5-5 and TRBJ2-5; TRBD2 matches 11 bases. Germline V gene sequence: CDR1 SGHKS, CDR2 YYEKEE (reference sequence). V shed 0 bases, J shed 5 bases, and the junction held 18 bases outside the gene matches. This CDR3 spans 20 amino acids. CDR3 residues: CASSLGPTSGAPSPSETQYF. The DNA of the CDR3 is TGTGCCAGCAGCTTGGGACCGACTAGCGGGGCGCCCAGCCCGTCCGAGACCCAGTACTTC.

This clonotype turned up a few times. The gene calls are TRBV7-9 and TRBJ2-6; D is unclear. Germline assignment: CDR1 SEHNR and CDR2 FQNEAQ (reference sequence). The ends were cut back, 5 bases at V and 1 base at J, with 15 bases in the middle. CDR3 length: 17 amino acids. CDR3 region: CASSTRTARSGANVLTF. The CDR3 DNA follows: TGTGCCAGCAGCACCCGGACGGCACGGTCTGGGGCCAACGTCCTGACTTTC.

V and J are TRBV3-1 and TRBJ1-5; D is uncertain. Trimming shortened V by 5 bases and J by 3 bases, and 8 bases separated the two germline ends. Germline lookup yields CDR1 LGHDT and CDR2 YNNKEL (reference sequence). CDR3 length equals 13 residues. CDR3 in DNA: TGTGCCAGCAGCTTAACCCCCAATCAGCCCCAGCATTTT. Amino acid sequence: CASSLTPNQPQHF.

This clonotype was seen ten or more times. The chain recombines TRBV5-4 with TRBJ1-2, with 7 bases that match TRBD1. CDR1 and CDR2 from the germline V gene are SGHNT and YYREEE (reference sequence). Losses at the gene ends were 4 bases for V and 4 bases for J; bases not matched to a gene: 4. This CDR3 region has 13 residues. CDR3 region: CASSLTGPYGYTF. The DNA of the CDR3 is TGTGCCAGCAGCCTGACAGGGCCCTATGGCTACACCTTC.

This clonotype has more than one count but fewer than ten. J is TRBJ2-7 and V is TRBV28; 9 bases are a match to TRBD1. Germline values: CDR1 MDHEN, CDR2 SYDVKM. This CDR3 is built from 15 residues. After removal of 3 bases from V and 2 bases from J, the junction contained 5 bases not matched to a gene. DNA for the CDR3: TGTGCCAGCAGTTTTACGGGACAGGGAGCCTACGAGCAGTACGTC. This encodes CASSFTGQGAYEQYV.

V is TRBV4-3 and J is TRBJ2-3, with 10 bases that match TRBD2. CDR3 length: 17 residues. V dropped 0 bases and J dropped 5; count of bases not matched to a gene: 8. Germline V gene data show CDR1 as LGHNA and CDR2 as YSLEER. CDR3 in DNA: TGCGCCAGCAGCCAAGAGATAAGCGGGGGGGCCGGAGATACGCAGTATTTT. It specifies CASSQEISGGAGDTQYF.

This chain uses TRBV20-1 with TRBJ2-1; TRBD2 matches 12 bases. This CDR3 region has 16 residues. Germline trimming cut 0 bases from V and 9 bases from J; bases unmatched to any gene: 9. Germline V lookup: CDR1 DFQATT, CDR2 SNEGSKA (reference sequence). This CDR3 reads CSARDPASGGAGEQFF. In DNA, the CDR3 is TGCAGTGCTAGAGATCCGGCTAGCGGGGGGGCCGGTGAGCAGTTCTTC.

In its sample, this clonotype was seen a few times. The rearrangement uses TRBV4-1 and TRBJ1-3; D might be TRBD1 (5 bases). Trimming cost V 1 base and J 4 bases, with 17 bases left between them. CDR3 size: 17 residues. CDR1 is MGHRA, CDR2 YSYEKL, per germline. CDR3 DNA sequence: TGCGCCAGCAGCCAAGTTCGGGGACCCTATTCCGGAAACACCATATATTTT. It specifies CASSQVRGPYSGNTIYF.

This clonotype was recorded at least ten times. The chain joins TRBV7-9 to TRBJ1-1; D uncertain. The CDR3 loop spans 12 amino acids. The V end was cut by 4 bases, the J end by 4 bases, with 7 bases between. Germline V gene data show CDR1 as SEHNR and CDR2 as FQNEAQ (reference sequence). The CDR3 DNA sequence: TGTGCCAGCAGCTCAGGATTCACTGAAGCTTTCTTT. Translation gives CASSSGFTEAFF. The variable domain in full, completed from reference TRBV7-9 and TRBJ1-1, reads DTGVSQNPRHKITKRGQNVTFRCDPISEHNRLYWYRQTLGQGPEFLTYFQNEAQLEKSRLLSDRFSAERPKGSFSTLEIQRTEQGDSAMYLCASSSGFTEAFFGQGTRLTVV.

V usage is TRBV5-1 and J usage is TRBJ2-3, with D uncertain. Germline V gives CDR1 SGHRS, CDR2 YFSETQ. This CDR3 has 15 residues. V was cut by 4 bases and J by 2 bases, with 14 bases left in between. Here the CDR3 DNA reads TGCGCCAGCAGCGTAGACGGGCGAGTCACAGATACGCAGTATTTT. Translation: CASSVDGRVTDTQYF.

This clonotype was counted a few times. This chain connects TRBV20-1 to TRBJ1-1; D remains ambiguous. Germline V gives CDR1 DFQATT, CDR2 SNEGSKA (reference sequence). This CDR3 has 14 residues. The V end was cut by 0 bases, the J end by 1 base, with 9 bases between. This chain's CDR3 is CSARDPQKNTEAFF. The CDR3 DNA reads as TGCAGTGCTAGAGATCCACAGAAGAACACTGAAGCTTTCTTT.

This clonotype came up a few times. The V gene is TRBV9, the J gene TRBJ1-6; weak D call: TRBD1 (6 bases). Germline V gene sequence: CDR1 SGDLS, CDR2 YYNGEE. CDR3 length equals 14 residues. Deletions cut 2 bases from V and 6 bases from J, with 9 bases between. The CDR3 sequence is CASSVRGANSPLHF. In nucleotides, the CDR3 is TGTGCCAGCAGCGTCCGGGGGGCTAATTCACCCCTCCACTTT.

This clonotype has only a few counts. This chain links TRBV3-1 with TRBJ2-7; 8 bases agree with TRBD1. The CDR3 is 15 residues long. The germline V gene encodes CDR1 LGHDT and CDR2 YNNKEL (reference sequence). V dropped 0 bases and J dropped 2; count of bases not matched to a gene: 3. CDR3 amino acids: CASSQDGTGTYEQYF. CDR3 nucleotide sequence: TGTGCCAGCAGCCAAGATGGGACAGGAACCTACGAGCAGTACTTC.

This clonotype was observed many times. The gene calls are TRBV7-2 and TRBJ2-3; D unclear. V gave up 1 base and J gave up 0 bases, with 8 bases separating them. Germline V gene lookup returns CDR1 SGHTA and CDR2 FQGNSA. The CDR3 contains 15 residues. The CDR3 nucleotides read TGTGCCAGCAGCTTAGTTGGCATTAGCACAGATACGCAGTATTTT. Protein: CASSLVGISTDTQYF. The full variable domain, its missing parts supplied by reference TRBV7-2 and TRBJ2-3, is GAGVSQSPSNKVTEKGKDVELRCDPISGHTALYWYRQSLGQGLEFLIYFQGNSAPDKSGLPSDRFSAERTGGSVSTLTIQRTQQEDSAVYLCASSLVGISTDTQYFGPGTRLTVL.

The genes are TRBV27 and TRBJ1-2, with 7 bases matching TRBD1. The V and J ends lost 5 bases and 3 bases, in that order; junction bases with no gene match: 9. The length of the CDR3 is 15 residues. CDR1 is MNHEY and CDR2 is SMNVEV in the germline V gene (reference sequence). CDR3 bases: TGTGCCAGCAGTCTCGGAGGGGGCTGGGACTATGGCTACACCTTC. Protein: CASSLGGGWDYGYTF.

This clonotype was detected many times. The DNA for the CDR3 is TGTGCCAGCAGCTTAAGGGATTACTATGGCTACACCTTC. Protein sequence: CASSLRDYYGYTF. This chain joins TRBV7-9 and TRBJ1-2; no firm D call. CDR1 is SEHNR and CDR2 is FQNEAQ in the germline V gene (reference sequence). V lost 2 bases and J 3 bases, leaving 7 bases between the germline ends. This CDR3 region has 13 residues.

This clonotype was detected ten times or more. The DNA of the CDR3 is TGCGCCAGCAGCCCCGGGACTCAAAGAAACTATGGCTACACCTTC. Translation gives CASSPGTQRNYGYTF. The chain joins TRBV5-1 to TRBJ1-2; weak D call: TRBD1 (5 bases). The V end lost 4 bases, the J end lost 2 bases, and 15 bases lay between the germline ends. Looked up from germline, CDR1 is SGHRS and CDR2 is YFSETQ. CDR3 length: 15 amino acids.

This chain links TRBV7-6 with TRBJ2-3, with 13 bases lining up with TRBD2. Germline V CDR1 and CDR2: SGHVS, FNYEAQ. This CDR3 contains 17 residues. The V segment lost 5 bases and the J segment 3 bases; nucleotides outside the gene matches: 8. CDR3 sequence (DNA): TGTGCCAGCAGCGCCCGGACTAGCGGGGGCGCAACAGATACGCAGTATTTT. Translated: CASSARTSGGATDTQYF.

This clonotype has a handful of counts. This chain connects TRBV7-9 to TRBJ2-3; TRBD2 aligns across 8 bases. The CDR3 has 16 amino acids. Looked up from germline, CDR1 is SEHNR and CDR2 is FQNEAQ (reference sequence). With 4 bases clipped from V and 2 bases from J, the junction kept 8 bases outside the gene matches. The CDR3 sequence: CASSSHDSGVTDTQYF. The CDR3 nucleotides are TGTGCCAGCAGCTCCCACGATAGCGGGGTCACAGATACGCAGTATTTT.

This chain links TRBV5-4 with TRBJ2-7; D is perhaps TRBD1 (5 bases). CDR3 length: 12 residues. Germline CDR1 reads SGHNT; CDR2 reads YYREEE (reference sequence). Trimming cost V 4 bases and J 3 bases, with 8 bases left between them. The CDR3: CASSIDSYEQYF. The DNA of the CDR3 is TGTGCCAGCAGCATAGACAGCTACGAGCAGTACTTC.

The chain recombines TRBV20-1 with TRBJ1-4, with TRBD1 matching 10 bases. The V and J ends lost 4 bases and 8 bases, in that order; junction bases with no gene match: 7. The CDR3 is 14 amino acids. The germline CDR1 and CDR2 sequences are DFQATT and SNEGSKA (reference sequence). CDR3 in DNA: TGCAGTGCTAAAGTGACAGGGGGCGACGAAAAACTGTTTTTT. Translated, it gives CSAKVTGGDEKLFF.

This clonotype appeared a single time. J is TRBJ2-1 and V is TRBV11-3, with D possibly being TRBD1 (6 bases). Deletions cut 4 bases from V and 4 bases from J, with 11 bases between. The germline CDR1 and CDR2 sequences are SGHNT and YENEEA. The CDR3 is 14 residues long. The CDR3 DNA sequence: TGTGCCAGCAGCTGGGCAGGGGCATACAATGAGCAGTTCTTC. Its protein product is CASSWAGAYNEQFF.

In its sample, this clonotype was seen many times. The chain links TRBV5-1 to TRBJ1-3, with D perhaps TRBD1 (5 bases). Trimming stripped 4 bases from V and 0 bases from J, with 17 bases between. The CDR3 length is 17 residues. CDR1 and CDR2 (germline): SGHRS, YFSETQ. This CDR3 is CASSLQDWGHSGNTIYF. The CDR3, as DNA: TGCGCCAGCAGCCTACAGGATTGGGGTCACTCTGGAAACACCATATATTTT.

Only a few counts were recorded for this clonotype. The chain recombines TRBV6-5 with TRBJ2-7; 10 positions agree with TRBD2. V lost 7 bases, J lost 5 bases, and 14 bases stayed unmatched. CDR3 length: 16 amino acids. CDR1 and CDR2 (germline): MNHEY, SVGAGI. CDR3 loop: CASNSQRGGKGNEQYV. DNA for the CDR3: TGTGCCAGCAACTCACAGCGGGGGGGCAAGGGGAACGAGCAGTACGTC.